These 21 T cell receptor beta chains originate from one sample sequenced in a study of T cells in Graves' hyperthyroidism and ophthalmopathy. RNA transcripts served as the template for amplifying TCR beta CDR3 regions. HTBI primers drove first-round RT-PCR of the TCR CDR3. TCRdb fed the multiplex PCR reads into MiXCR, producing one record per CDR3 protein. The sample holds 550,000 to 600,000 distinct CDR3 sequences, around 42% seen once. The sample was peripheral blood or thyroid tissue (not recorded which). Every receptor here comes from an adult woman with Graves' disease, either hyperthyroidism or ophthalmopathy (not recorded which).

This clonotype was seen only once. The V gene is TRBV10-3, the J gene TRBJ1-5; maybe TRBD1 (6 bases). Germline V gene sequence: CDR1 ENHRY, CDR2 SYGVKD. CDR3 size: 11 residues. V dropped 11 bases and J dropped 6 bases, with 11 bases sitting between them. Here the CDR3 reads CAVQGSQPQHF. The CDR3, as DNA: TGTGCCGTACAGGGCAGTCAGCCCCAGCATTTT.

V and J are TRBV10-3 and TRBJ1-4, with D possibly TRBD1 on 6 matching bases. Germline V CDR1 and CDR2: ENHRY, SYGVKD. CDR3 length equals 15 residues. Trimming left V 11 bases short and J 0 bases short, with 16 bases between. The CDR3 sequence: CAVRGDIPTNEKLFF. The CDR3 nucleotides read TGTGCCGTCCGGGGGGACATCCCAACTAATGAAAAACTGTTTTTT.

The rearrangement uses TRBV7-6 and TRBJ2-7; possibly TRBD1 or TRBD2 for D (5 bases each). The J call may be incorrect, as the DNA end agrees better with TRBJ2-1. The CDR3 has 16 amino acids. Germline assignment: CDR1 SGHVS and CDR2 FNYEAQ. CDR3: CASSRGWGSGRNEQFF. The CDR3 DNA is TGTGCCAGCAGTCGAGGTTGGGGGAGCGGACGGAATGAGCAGTTCTTC.

J is TRBJ1-5 and V is TRBV20-1, with 7 bases aligning to TRBD1. This CDR3 spans 16 amino acids. The germline V gene encodes CDR1 DFQATT and CDR2 SNEGSKA (reference sequence). The junction had 12 bases not matched to a gene; V was cut back by 4 bases and J by 3 bases. CDR3 residues: CSAIEQGPQLNQPQHF. The CDR3 nucleotides are TGCAGTGCTATTGAACAGGGGCCCCAACTCAATCAGCCCCAGCATTTT.

This clonotype was observed many times. The chain employs TRBV5-4 and TRBJ1-4; D is unresolved. With 5 bases removed from V and 3 bases from J, the gap between germline ends came to 11 bases. Per germline, CDR1 SGHNT and CDR2 YYREEE (reference sequence). The CDR3 runs 14 residues. The CDR3 DNA reads TGTGCCAGCAGTACAATGGGGTCTAATGAAAAACTGTTTTTT. It is translated as CASSTMGSNEKLFF.

This clonotype was counted ten times or more. The genes are TRBV7-2 and TRBJ2-7; tentative D call: TRBD1 (6 bases). The CDR3 runs 15 residues. Germline CDR1 reads SGHTA; CDR2 reads FQGNSA. V lost 5 bases to trimming and J lost 0 bases, with 14 bases between them. CDR3 loop: CASSRDGQSSYEQYF. DNA of the CDR3: TGTGCCAGCAGCCGCGATGGACAGTCCTCCTACGAGCAGTACTTC.

J is TRBJ1-3 and V is TRBV7-2; no definite D call. Germline V gene data show CDR1 as SGHTA and CDR2 as FQGNSA. The CDR3 contains 14 residues. V was shortened by 2 bases and J by 2 bases, with 7 bases between the two germline ends. DNA for the CDR3: TGTGCCAGCAGCTTATGGGCTACTGGAAACACCATATATTTT. Protein: CASSLWATGNTIYF.

The J gene is TRBJ1-1, the V gene TRBV6-4, with 7 bases fitting TRBD1. Germline V gives CDR1 MRHNA, CDR2 SNTAGT. With 5 bases clipped from V and 1 base from J, the junction kept 7 bases outside the gene matches. There are 15 residues in the CDR3. In DNA form, the CDR3 reads TGTGCCAGCAGTCGGACAGGCGTACGGAACACTGAAGCTTTCTTT. It yields the protein CASSRTGVRNTEAFF.

The chain employs TRBV7-9 and TRBJ1-2; 10 positions agree with TRBD1. This CDR3 is built from 14 residues. Losses at the gene ends were 5 bases for V and 7 bases for J; bases not matched to a gene: 7. Germline V gene data show CDR1 as SEHNR and CDR2 as FQNEAQ (reference sequence). Written as DNA, the CDR3 is TGTGCCAGCAGCACGCCGGGACAGGGGTTTGGCTACACCTTC. Its translation: CASSTPGQGFGYTF.

This clonotype was recorded many times. This chain connects TRBV9 to TRBJ1-2; TRBD1 matches 7 bases. Losses at the gene ends were 3 bases for V and 4 bases for J; bases not matched to a gene: 6. CDR3 length equals 14 residues. CDR1 and CDR2 from the germline V gene are SGDLS and YYNGEE. The CDR3 sequence: CASSDGTAAYGYTF. The CDR3 region has the DNA TGTGCCAGCAGCGATGGGACAGCAGCCTATGGCTACACCTTC.

This clonotype was observed a handful of times. This chain links TRBV18 with TRBJ2-7; tentative D call: TRBD2 (5 bases). V was shortened by 0 bases and J by 3 bases, with 9 bases between the two germline ends. The germline V gene has CDR1 KGHSH and CDR2 LQKENI. CDR3 length: 14 residues. The CDR3 DNA reads as TGTGCCAGCTCACCACCGGAGGCAGGCTACGAGCAGTACTTC. Protein sequence: CASSPPEAGYEQYF.

The chain has TRBV7-2 and TRBJ1-1; the D gene is possibly TRBD1 (5 bases). The V end was cut by 6 bases, the J end by 4 bases, with 12 bases between. Per germline, CDR1 SGHTA and CDR2 FQGNSA. The CDR3 has 13 residues. CDR3 bases: TGTGCCAGCAGTACAGGCGGAGGCACTGAAGCTTTCTTT. Translating gives CASSTGGGTEAFF. Combining the CDR3 with reference TRBV7-2 and TRBJ1-1 gives the whole variable domain GAGVSQSPSNKVTEKGKDVELRCDPISGHTALYWYRQSLGQGLEFLIYFQGNSAPDKSGLPSDRFSAERTGGSVSTLTIQRTQQEDSAVYLCASSTGGGTEAFFGQGTRLTVV.

The chain is built from TRBV28 and TRBJ2-7, with D unresolved. Germline CDR1 and CDR2: MDHEN and SYDVKM. The CDR3 is 12 residues long. V was trimmed by 3 bases and J by 9 bases, leaving 12 bases between them. The CDR3 here is CASSFRQARQYF. As DNA, the CDR3 is TGTGCCAGCAGTTTTCGGCAGGCAAGGCAGTACTTC.

The chain has TRBV7-9 and TRBJ2-7, with TRBD1 matching 8 bases. The trim removed 5 bases at V and 2 bases at J, leaving 8 bases unmatched. CDR3 size: 15 residues. The germline gives CDR1 SEHNR, CDR2 FQNEAQ (reference sequence). The CDR3 region is CASSPTDRGPYEQYF. The CDR3 DNA sequence: TGTGCCAGCAGCCCGACAGACAGGGGCCCCTACGAGCAGTACTTC.

As regards this clonotype: Likely a read error: the CDR3 ends without its conserved phenylalanine or tryptophan. The V call is TRBV29-1, the J call TRBJ1-1, with D unclear. V dropped 5 bases and J dropped 1 base, with 11 bases sitting between them. This CDR3 has 13 amino acids. Germline V gene lookup returns CDR1 SQVTM and CDR2 ANQGSEA. DNA for the CDR3: TGCAGCGTTACGGCCAGAACGAACACTGAAGCTTTCCTT. Its protein is CSVTARTNTEAFL.

V gene TRBV7-6 combines with J gene TRBJ1-4, with D perhaps matching TRBD1 (5 bases). The germline CDR1 and CDR2 sequences are SGHVS and FNYEAQ. Trimming took off 4 bases at V and 3 bases at J, with 12 bases between the two ends. The CDR3 has 15 residues. The chain's CDR3 is CASSWTGTSNEKLFF. The CDR3 nucleotides read TGTGCCAGCAGCTGGACCGGGACCTCTAATGAAAAACTGTTTTTT.

The rearrangement links TRBV7-9 to TRBJ1-6; 7 bases match TRBD1. Germline V CDR1 and CDR2: SEHNR, FQNEAQ (reference sequence). The V gene end was trimmed by 6 bases and the J gene end by 11 bases; junction bases not matched to a gene: 10. This CDR3 is built from 14 residues. The DNA of the CDR3 is TGTGCCAGCAGTTTGGGATCCACAGGGGCACCCCTCCACTTT. It yields the protein CASSLGSTGAPLHF.

This clonotype was observed a single time. This chain connects TRBV29-1 to TRBJ1-1; the D gene is possibly TRBD1 (6 bases). This CDR3 spans 11 amino acids. The germline V gene has CDR1 SQVTM and CDR2 ANQGSEA. The CDR3 loop reads CSPNRATEAFF. For the CDR3, the DNA is TGCAGTCCCAACAGGGCAACTGAAGCTTTCTTT.

This clonotype was seen repeatedly, ten times or more. The rearrangement links TRBV5-8 to TRBJ2-7; D is ambiguous. With 3 bases removed from V and 3 bases from J, the gap between germline ends came to 13 bases. Germline values: CDR1 SGHTS, CDR2 YDEGEE. This CDR3 region has 14 residues. The CDR3 reads CASSSEAWVYEQYF. The DNA of the CDR3 is TGTGCCAGCAGCTCTGAGGCGTGGGTCTACGAGCAGTACTTC.

A remark on this clonotype: One end of the junction varies from germline; a read error may be responsible. The chain is built from TRBV10-3 and TRBJ2-2; the D gene is possibly TRBD2 (5 bases). The CDR3 runs to 16 residues. Germline V gives CDR1 ENHRY, CDR2 SYGVKD. CDR3 loop: CAISSHAFSRTGELSF. CDR3 sequence (DNA): TGTGCCATCTCGTCCCATGCTTTTTCCCGGACCGGGGAGCTGTCTTTT.

CDR3 region: CASSVGQGKNQPQQYF. The CDR3 DNA is TGTGCCAGCAGTGTCGGACAGGGCAAGAATCAGCCCCAGCAGTACTTC. This rearrangement joins TRBV6-1 to TRBJ2-7, with TRBD1 matching 8 bases. Germline CDR1 MNHNS, CDR2 SASEGT. CDR3 length equals 16 residues. With 4 bases clipped from V and 8 bases from J, the junction kept 16 bases outside the gene matches.